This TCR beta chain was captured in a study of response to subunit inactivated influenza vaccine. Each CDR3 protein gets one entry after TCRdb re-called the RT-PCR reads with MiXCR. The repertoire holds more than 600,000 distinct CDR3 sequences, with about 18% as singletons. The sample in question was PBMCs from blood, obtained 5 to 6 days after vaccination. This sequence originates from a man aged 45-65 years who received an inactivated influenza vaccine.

CDR3 amino acids: CASSSEQGLGYEQYF. The CDR3 nucleotides read TGTGCCAGCAGCTCAGAACAGGGATTGGGCTACGAGCAGTACTTC. The V gene is TRBV7-2, the J gene TRBJ2-7, with a tentative D call TRBD1 (6 bases). This CDR3 contains 15 residues. Per the germline V gene, CDR1 is SGHTA and CDR2 is FQGNSA. Trimming cost V 4 bases and J 3 bases, with 16 bases left between them.